This T cell receptor beta chain was sequenced during a study of T cell responses to AZD1222 COVID-19 vaccine. Looked up from germline, CDR1 is MNHEY and CDR2 is SVGAGI. Trimming took 6 bases from V and 2 from J, leaving 10 bases between them. CDR3 length: 13 residues. A remark on this clone: The antigen remains unidentified.

TCRdb keeps only in-frame clones here, not all; method: immunoSEQ multiplex PCR. The sample includes more than 95,000 clones, approximately 90% of them seen just once. Study outcomes and limitations: Most donors were white British and more were female, and clonal diversity was possibly underestimated.

This receptor was identified in an adult in good health. Source: peripheral blood, taken on day 0 of AZD1222 vaccination. The chain joins TRBV6-5 to TRBJ1-2; D not resolved. This chain's CDR3 is CASSFGGNYGYTF. Written as DNA, the CDR3 is TGTGCCAGCAGCTTCGGCGGGAACTATGGCTACACCTTC.